The 8 T cell receptor beta chains below were found in one sample sequenced in a study of PD-1 blockade in classical Hodgkin lymphoma. Sequencing used immunoSEQ multiplex PCR; TCRdb keeps in-frame clones, though not all of them. The table has some 62,000 clones, around 88% seen once. Each of the patients experienced relapse following autologous stem cell transplantation, and their brentuximab vedotin exposure differed. This specimen consisted of peripheral blood mononuclear cells (PBMCs), obtained at baseline. Receptors were obtained from a human donor with classical Hodgkin lymphoma.

The V call is TRBV7-8, the J call TRBJ1-5; D may be TRBD1 (6 bases). The germline V gene has CDR1 SGHVS and CDR2 FQNEAQ. The CDR3 totals 14 residues. Between the trimmed V and J ends, which lost 2 bases and 4 bases, there was a span of 9 bases. Here the CDR3 DNA reads TGTGCCAGCAGCTTATCAGGGGTTAATCAGCCCCAGCATTTT. This gives the protein CASSLSGVNQPQHF. Full variable domain (outside the CDR3, taken from reference TRBV7-8 and TRBJ1-5): GAGVSQSPRYKVAKRGQDVALRCDPISGHVSLFWYQQALGQGPEFLTYFQNEAQLDKSGLPSDRFFAERPEGSVSTLKIQRTQQEDSAVYLCASSLSGVNQPQHFGDGTRLSIL.

V and J are TRBV7-2 and TRBJ1-5; no clear D. CDR1 is SGHTA, CDR2 FQGNSA, per germline. Trimming took off 4 bases at V and 0 bases at J, with 10 bases between the two ends. The CDR3 is 15 residues long. The CDR3 sequence is CASSSLHYSNQPQHF. The CDR3 nucleotides are TGTGCCAGCAGCTCCCTTCACTATAGCAATCAGCCCCAGCATTTT.

In DNA, the CDR3 is TGTGCCAGCAGCTTGAGGACTAGCGGGGGGGTTACCTACAATGAGCAGTTCTTC. This sequence encodes CASSLRTSGGVTYNEQFF. The rearrangement joins TRBV11-2 to TRBJ2-1; 15 nucleotides line up with TRBD2. CDR3 length: 18 amino acids. CDR1 and CDR2 from the germline V gene are SGHAT and FQNNGV. J lost 2 bases, V lost 3 bases, and 5 bases had no gene match.

The chain carries TRBV7-6 and TRBJ1-5; tentative D call: TRBD1 (5 bases). The CDR3 contains 18 residues. Germline assignment: CDR1 SGHVS and CDR2 FNYEAQ. V dropped 5 bases and J dropped 3 bases, with 23 bases sitting between them. The CDR3: CASSLTPAGRGFNQPQHF. CDR3 coding DNA: TGTGCCAGCAGCCTTACCCCGGCAGGGAGGGGTTTCAATCAGCCCCAGCATTTT.

The gene calls are TRBV28 and TRBJ2-7; D is undetermined. The CDR3 has 10 amino acids. The germline V and J ends were trimmed by 6 bases and 4 bases, with 4 bases remaining between them. CDR1 MDHEN and CDR2 SYDVKM come from the germline V gene. As DNA, the CDR3 is TGTGCCAGCAGAGCGTACGAGCAGTACTTC. It is translated as CASRAYEQYF. Full variable domain (outside the CDR3, taken from reference TRBV28 and TRBJ2-7): DVKVTQSSRYLVKRTGEKVFLECVQDMDHENMFWYRQDPGLGLRLIYFSYDVKMKEKGDIPEGYSVSREKKERFSLILESASTNQTSMYLCASRAYEQYFGPGTRLTVT.

V usage is TRBV5-8 and J usage is TRBJ1-4; no reliable D call. V shed 0 bases and J shed 3 bases, with 9 bases lying between them. Looked up from germline, CDR1 is SGHTS and CDR2 is YDEGEE. This CDR3 region has 15 residues. CDR3 in DNA: TGTGCCAGCAGCTTGGCGGGCAACCCTAATGAAAAACTGTTTTTT. It translates to CASSLAGNPNEKLFF.

This chain links TRBV7-2 with TRBJ1-1, with TRBD1 identical over 10 bases. CDR1 and CDR2 (germline): SGHTA, FQGNSA. J was trimmed by 4 bases and V by 3 bases; bases with no gene match: 2. This CDR3 contains 14 residues. Written as DNA, the CDR3 is TGTGCCAGCAGCTTGAGGGACAGGGGCACTGAAGCTTTCTTT. It codes for CASSLRDRGTEAFF.

This chain joins TRBV28 and TRBJ1-2; tentatively, D is TRBD1 (5 bases). V dropped 6 bases and J dropped 3 bases, with 14 bases sitting between them. The CDR3 is 14 amino acids. Germline values: CDR1 MDHEN, CDR2 SYDVKM. As DNA, the CDR3 is TGTGCCAGCAGGGCCAGACAGCCGTACTATGGCTACACCTTC. It encodes CASRARQPYYGYTF.